A single sample is the source of the 8 T cell receptor beta chains below, sequenced in a study of blood T cell repertoires in COVID-19. Only in-frame clones appear in the TCRdb table, and some are missing; sequencing was by immunoSEQ multiplex PCR. In the table there are about 240,000 clones, about 83% of which are singletons. The sequenced sample was peripheral blood. These receptors were taken from a human donor in a cohort sampled during active COVID-19.

The V gene is TRBV28, the J gene TRBJ1-4; 10 positions agree with TRBD1. Germline V gene lookup returns CDR1 MDHEN and CDR2 SYDVKM. The trim removed 10 bases at V and 6 bases at J, leaving 8 bases unmatched. CDR3 length: 14 amino acids. The CDR3 reads CATLEDRGYEKLFF. DNA for the CDR3: TGTGCCACCCTAGAGGACAGGGGGTATGAAAAACTGTTTTTT.

The genes are TRBV5-1 and TRBJ1-1, with TRBD1 identical over 9 bases. J gave up 0 bases and V 4 bases, and 7 bases lay outside the gene matches. Germline V CDR1 and CDR2: SGHRS, YFSETQ. The length of the CDR3 is 16 residues. CDR3 sequence reads: CASSLTGGPVNTEAFF. For the CDR3, the DNA is TGCGCCAGCAGCCTGACAGGGGGGCCAGTGAACACTGAAGCTTTCTTT.

This clone showed up just once. J is TRBJ2-2 and V is TRBV9, with TRBD2 matching 9 bases. The V and J ends lost 4 bases and 1 base, in that order; junction bases with no gene match: 5. Germline values: CDR1 SGDLS, CDR2 YYNGEE. The length of the CDR3 is 16 residues. Here the CDR3 reads CASSRSGGMNTGELFF. The CDR3 bases are TGTGCCAGCAGCCGTAGCGGGGGAATGAACACCGGGGAGCTGTTTTTT.

V is TRBV25-1 and J is TRBJ1-6, with 8 bases aligning to TRBD1. The CDR3 loop spans 13 amino acids. Unmatched junction bases numbered 4, after V lost 7 bases and J lost 8 bases. The V gene's germline CDR1 is MGHDK and CDR2 SYGVNS. The CDR3 region has the DNA TGTGCCAGCACGGACAGGGCGCATTCACCCCTCCACTTT. Translated: CASTDRAHSPLHF.

This clone has only one observation. The V gene is TRBV18, the J gene TRBJ2-1, with TRBD2 as a possible D gene (6 bases). The CDR3 totals 13 residues. The germline gives CDR1 KGHSH, CDR2 LQKENI. V lost 2 bases and J 8 bases, leaving 10 bases between the germline ends. CDR3 sequence: CASSPGTGDEQFF. The DNA of the CDR3 is TGTGCCAGCTCACCAGGAACGGGGGATGAGCAGTTCTTC.

This clone appeared once. V usage is TRBV5-5 and J usage is TRBJ2-6; D call uncertain. V was cut by 4 bases and J by 3 bases, with 14 bases left in between. Germline V gene lookup returns CDR1 SGHKS and CDR2 YYEKEE (reference sequence). The CDR3 is 16 amino acids. The CDR3 DNA reads TGTGCCAGCAGCGGAGTAATAGTCAGTGGGGCCAACGTCCTGACTTTC. This encodes CASSGVIVSGANVLTF.

This rearrangement joins TRBV10-3 to TRBJ2-3; 12 bases map to TRBD2. V shed 6 bases and J 7 bases; nucleotides not matched to a gene: 8. The CDR3 length is 15 residues. CDR1 is ENHRY and CDR2 is SYGVKD in the germline V gene. The CDR3 loop reads CAIRETSGGRNTQYF. The CDR3 DNA reads as TGTGCCATCAGGGAGACTAGCGGGGGCCGAAATACGCAGTATTTT.

CDR3 in amino acids: CASSERTGNEKLFF. In DNA form, the CDR3 reads TGTGCCAGCAGTGAGAGGACAGGGAATGAAAAACTGTTTTTT. V and J are TRBV2 and TRBJ1-4; 8 bases align to TRBD1. Germline loops: CDR1 SNHLY, CDR2 FYNNEI. The junction had 2 bases not matched to a gene; V was cut back by 3 bases and J by 5 bases. The CDR3 covers 14 residues. The entire variable domain, with the rest obtained from reference TRBV2 and TRBJ1-4, is as follows: EPEVTQTPSHQVTQMGQEVILRCVPISNHLYFYWYRQILGQKVEFLVSFYNNEISEKSEIFDDQFSVERPDGSNFTLKIRSTKLEDSAMYFCASSERTGNEKLFFGSGTQLSVL.